The clone carrying this T cell receptor (beta chain) has a count of ten or more. As yet, its antigen is unknown. Arm-PCR of CDR3 regions and iRepertoire HTBI primers were the basis on which TCR beta libraries were built. Authors' data handling: Identification across samples found approximately 60 TRBV and roughly 14 TRBJ segments. MiXCR, run by TCRdb on the multiplex PCR reads, gives a single entry per CDR3 protein. The V and J calls were determined by TCRdb, not by the authors. The sample includes a few hundred thousand distinct CDR3 sequences, around a fifth of them seen just once. The length of the CDR3 is 15 residues. J was trimmed by 0 bases and V by 4 bases; bases with no gene match: 3. Germline V gene lookup returns CDR1 SGHAT and CDR2 FQNNGV. The data belong to a study of regulatory T cells in long-lasting Graves disease. The study, taken as a whole, reports: Analyses excluded thyroid tissue, covering peripheral blood alone. For persistent Graves' patients, TCR diversity was lower than for newly diagnosed ones.

Time point indicated: persistent/refractory GD, antithyroid drugs over 5 years with positive TRAb. The TCR library was prepared using RNA isolated from PBMCs. The receptor's source is a female donor with Graves disease. The material sequenced was peripheral blood mononuclear cells (PBMCs), taken when the disease was refractory, from a patient treated with antithyroid drugs. The rearrangement links TRBV11-2 to TRBJ1-1; 9 bases map to TRBD1. The CDR3 spells CASSSRQGVNTEAFF. The CDR3 nucleotides are TGTGCCAGCAGCTCCCGACAGGGGGTGAACACTGAAGCTTTCTTT.